This T cell receptor (beta chain) comes out of a study of T cell responses to AZD1222 COVID-19 vaccine. Notes on the study in general: Two doses of AZD1222 preceded a rise in Spike-specific TCR breadth and depth.

Only in-frame clones appear in the TCRdb table, and some are missing; sequencing was by immunoSEQ multiplex PCR. The sample holds about 200,000 clones; just over 90% are singletons and the top ten take 3.6%. Deletions cut 6 bases from V and 4 bases from J, with 22 bases between. This CDR3 spans 17 amino acids. The germline CDR1 and CDR2 sequences are LNHDA and SQIVND (reference sequence). A remark on this clone: The antigen is unknown.

This receptor was identified in an adult who received the MenACWY meningococcal vaccine as a control. The rearrangement uses TRBV19 and TRBJ1-5; weak D call: TRBD1 (5 bases). Sequencing used peripheral blood, obtained 28 days after the second dose of the MenACWY control vaccine. The CDR3 DNA sequence: TGTGCCAGTAGAACCCAACTGGGAGGGGTCCGTAATCAGCCCCAGCATTTT. Amino acid sequence: CASRTQLGGVRNQPQHF. Supplemented by reference TRBV19 and TRBJ1-5, the full variable domain reads DGGITQSPKYLFRKEGQNVTLSCEQNLNHDAMYWYRQDPGQGLRLIYYSQIVNDFQKGDIAEGYSVSREKKESFPLTVTSAQKNPTAFYLCASRTQLGGVRNQPQHFGDGTRLSIL.